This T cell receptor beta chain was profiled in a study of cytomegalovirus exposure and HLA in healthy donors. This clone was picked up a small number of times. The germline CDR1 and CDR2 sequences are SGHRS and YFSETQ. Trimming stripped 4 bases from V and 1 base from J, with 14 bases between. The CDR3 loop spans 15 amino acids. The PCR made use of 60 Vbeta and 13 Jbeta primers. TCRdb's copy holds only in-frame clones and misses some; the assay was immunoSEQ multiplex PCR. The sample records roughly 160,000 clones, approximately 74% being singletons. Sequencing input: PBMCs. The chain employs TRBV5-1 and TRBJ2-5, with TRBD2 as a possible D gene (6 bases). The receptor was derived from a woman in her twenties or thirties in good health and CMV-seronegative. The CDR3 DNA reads TGCGCCAGCAGCGTTAGCGGCCGCTCCCAAGAGACCCAGTACTTC. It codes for CASSVSGRSQETQYF.